Included here is one T cell receptor (beta chain) sequence, with context. The data derive from a study of shared clonotypes between healthy human individuals. TCRdb's table, derived via immunoSEQ multiplex PCR, lists solely in-frame clones and lacks some. The repertoire holds approximately 1,000,000 clones, with about 72% as singletons. The source of this sequence is a man aged 18 to 30 in good health. Some clones in this sample may be carry-over from other donors' samples. Sequencing was done on a sample of memory CD4+ T cells from PBMCs. Subset described: CD45RA-negative fraction.

CDR3 DNA: TGTGCCAGCCGACTAGACGGGGGGGGTGAGCAGTTCTTC. This encodes CASRLDGGGEQFF. The rearrangement joins TRBV2 to TRBJ2-1, with 8 positions matching TRBD2. V lost 8 bases to trimming and J lost 9 bases; unmatched junction nucleotides: 9. The CDR3 is made up of 13 amino acids. CDR1 SNHLY and CDR2 FYNNEI come from the germline V gene.